Below, 8 T cell receptor beta chains from the same sample are listed, as sequenced in a study of T cells in women clearing cervical HPV infection. Data came from immunoSEQ multiplex PCR; TCRdb stores just in-frame clones and leaves some out. The repertoire table contains about 31,000 clones. The sequenced sample was blood buffy coat. The receptors stem from a woman aged 18 to 75 with a cervical HPV16 infection that either progressed to CIN3+ or cleared (not recorded which).

Remarks on this clone: The read ends 3 residues early relative to the CDR3; the germline J gene fills the gap. This chain uses TRBV5-1 with TRBJ2-4, with 7 bases fitting TRBD2. V lost 4 bases, J lost 0 bases, and 10 bases stayed unmatched. This CDR3 contains 17 residues. Germline assignment: CDR1 SGHRS and CDR2 YFSETQ. CDR3 sequence: CASSGAGVSPAKNIQYF. Partial CDR3 DNA: TGCGCCAGCAGCGGGGCGGGGGTCAGCCCAGCCAAAAACATT.

On this clone: Read coverage stops 3 residues before the CDR3 terminus; the germline J gene supplies the remainder. The V gene is TRBV5-1, the J gene TRBJ1-2; 9 positions match TRBD1. The CDR3 loop spans 14 amino acids. CDR1 is SGHRS and CDR2 is YFSETQ in the germline V gene. V gave up 0 bases and J gave up 7 bases; unmatched junction bases: 4. CDR3 DNA, as far as it was read: TGCGCCAGCAGCTTGGAAACAGGGGGCGTTGGC. Translating it yields CASSLETGGVG. The full CDR3 protein is CASSLETGGVGYTF.

Remarks on this clone: The sequenced fragment ends 3 residues before the CDR3 boundary, so the rest is inferred from the germline J gene. This rearrangement joins TRBV10-3 to TRBJ2-5; tentative D call: TRBD2 (6 bases). Germline V lookup: CDR1 ENHRY, CDR2 SYGVKD. Between the trimmed V and J ends, which lost 8 bases and 5 bases, there was a span of 18 bases. The CDR3 is 14 residues long. The part of the CDR3 DNA that was read is TGTGCCATCGCGGCGGGGATAACGGGGGAGACC. The encoded protein is CAIAAGITGET. The CDR3 as a whole reads CAIAAGITGETQYF.

For this clone: Read data end 3 residues before the CDR3 end; the end is taken from the germline J gene. Other DNA sequences in the same sample also yield this CDR3. The rearrangement uses TRBV5-4 and TRBJ1-3; 7 bases align to TRBD1. CDR1 and CDR2 from the germline V gene are SGHNT and YYREEE (reference sequence). Unmatched junction bases numbered 4, after V lost 1 base and J lost 0 bases. The CDR3 loop spans 16 amino acids. The CDR3 sequence: CASSLRAGGSGNTIYF. The CDR3 DNA, read in part, is TGTGCCAGCAGCTTGAGGGCAGGGGGCTCTGGAAACACC.

Remarks on this clone: The read stops 3 residues short of the end of the CDR3; the missing end is completed from the germline J gene. This chain joins TRBV7-2 and TRBJ1-1; TRBD1 matches 7 bases. The CDR3 covers 15 residues. Germline values: CDR1 SGHTA, CDR2 FQGNSA. J gave up 4 bases and V 1 base, and 6 bases lay outside the gene matches. The CDR3 bases that were read are TGTGCCAGCAGCTTAGTCTGGGCAGGGGGCACTGAA. Translation gives CASSLVWAGGTE. The entire CDR3 is CASSLVWAGGTEAFF.

Comment on this clone: The read ends 3 residues shy of where the CDR3 ends; the end is completed using the germline J gene. This chain joins TRBV5-1 and TRBJ1-1; the match to TRBD1 covers 7 bases. With 0 bases clipped from V and 3 bases from J, the junction kept 5 bases outside the gene matches. Germline values: CDR1 SGHRS, CDR2 YFSETQ. CDR3 length equals 15 residues. The CDR3 DNA, read in part, is TGCGCCAGCAGCTTGGGTGGAGGGACAGACACTGAA. The encoded protein is CASSLGGGTDTE. The entire CDR3 reads CASSLGGGTDTEAFF. The full variable domain, rest sourced from reference TRBV5-1 and TRBJ1-1, is KAGVTQTPRYLIKTRGQQVTLSCSPISGHRSVSWYQQTPGQGLQFLFEYFSETQRNKGNFPGRFSGRQFSNSRSEMNVSTLELGDSALYLCASSLGGGTDTEAFFGQGTRLTVV.

In the case of this clone: The read ends 3 residues before the CDR3 terminus; that terminus is restored from the germline J gene. The chain recombines TRBV12-3 or TRBV12-4 with TRBJ1-4; unclear D gene. Deletions cut 6 bases from V and 4 bases from J, with 9 bases between. The CDR3 has 13 amino acids. The part of the CDR3 DNA that was read is TGTGCCAGCAGACTTCGACTTAATGAAAAA. This sequence encodes CASRLRLNEK. The whole CDR3 protein is CASRLRLNEKLFF.

As concerns this clone: The read ends 3 residues shy of where the CDR3 ends; the end is completed using the germline J gene. V is TRBV7-9 and J is TRBJ1-1; 9 nucleotides align to TRBD1. J lost 7 bases, V lost 7 bases, and 7 bases had no gene match. The CDR3 sequence is 13 residues long. Germline V gene data show CDR1 as SEHNR and CDR2 as FQNEAQ (reference sequence). The sequenced part of the CDR3 DNA is TGTGCCAGCACCCGGGACAGGGTCAGTGAA. The encoded protein is CASTRDRVSE. The entire CDR3 is CASTRDRVSEAFF. Full variable domain (rest looked up from reference TRBV7-9 and TRBJ1-1): DTGVSQNPRHKITKRGQNVTFRCDPISEHNRLYWYRQTLGQGPEFLTYFQNEAQLEKSRLLSDRFSAERPKGSFSTLEIQRTEQGDSAMYLCASTRDRVSEAFFGQGTRLTVV.